This T cell receptor (beta chain) was identified during a study of cytomegalovirus exposure and HLA in healthy donors. Regarding the study as a whole: Cytomegalovirus-associated status was assigned to about 180 TCR beta chains. Subsequent analysis found a tendency for first-cohort TCR clusters to co-occur within the 90 to 150 validation repertoires. Reported performance of the classifier showed diagnosis of cytomegalovirus status with high specificity and sensitivity. In vitro, three CMV-associated chains proved specific for CMV antigens.

This table comes from immunoSEQ multiplex PCR, and its TCRdb copy is limited to in-frame clones, with some not included. This repertoire shows approximately 100,000 clones, roughly 90% found once; its top ten account for roughly 2.2%. The CDR3 runs 16 residues. V gave up 2 bases and J gave up 0 bases, with 10 bases separating them. Per the germline V gene, CDR1 is SEHNR and CDR2 is FQNEAQ (reference sequence). Regarding this clone: Its antigen is unknown.

The V and J genes are TRBV7-9 and TRBJ1-4, with TRBD1 as a possible D gene (5 bases). This clonotype was sampled from a woman aged 18 to 35 in good health and CMV-seronegative. The specimen sequenced was PBMCs. This CDR3 is CASSLWRTTTNEKLFF. The CDR3 DNA reads as TGTGCCAGCAGCTTATGGCGGACAACAACTAATGAAAAACTGTTTTTT.